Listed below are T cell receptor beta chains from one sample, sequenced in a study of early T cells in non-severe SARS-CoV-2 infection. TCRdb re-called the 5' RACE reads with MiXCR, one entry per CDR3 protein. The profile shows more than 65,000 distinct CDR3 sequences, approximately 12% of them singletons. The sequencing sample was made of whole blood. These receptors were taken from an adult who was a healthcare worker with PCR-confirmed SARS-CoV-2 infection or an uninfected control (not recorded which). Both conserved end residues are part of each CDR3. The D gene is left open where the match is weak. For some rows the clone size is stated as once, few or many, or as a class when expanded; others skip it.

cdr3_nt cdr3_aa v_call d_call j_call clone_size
TGTGCCAGCAGTTTGGCCACTGGCTCCTACGAGCAGTACTTC CASSLATGSYEQYF TRBV28 . TRBJ2-7 .
TGTGCCAGCAGCGTAGCAGGGCCCTCCTACGAGCAGTACTTC CASSVAGPSYEQYF TRBV11-2 . TRBJ2-7 many
TGTGCCAGCAGCGCCCCGGCAGTAAGCCGGGGAACTAGTGCAGATACGCAGTATTTT CASSAPAVSRGTSADTQYF TRBV7-2 . TRBJ2-3 many
TGTGCCAGCAGGCCATCCCGTAGAGTCGGGGAGCTGTTTTTT CASRPSRRVGELFF TRBV12-3/TRBV12-4 . TRBJ2-2 few
TGCAGTGCCCTGGACTATAGGATAAGTAGCACCGGGGAGCTGTTTTTT CSALDYRISSTGELFF TRBV20-1 . TRBJ2-2 many
TGTGCCAGCAGTTCGATCGGGACTTTCAACACCGGGGAGCTGTTTTTT CASSSIGTFNTGELFF TRBV6-5 . TRBJ2-2 many
TGTGCCAGCAGCCAGAGACAGGGGGCTGAAGCTTTCTTT CASSQRQGAEAFF TRBV3-1 TRBD1 TRBJ1-1 many
TGCGCCAGCAGCCAAACCGACAGGGGTAACTACAATGAGCAGTTCTTC CASSQTDRGNYNEQFF TRBV4-3 TRBD1 TRBJ2-1 .
TGTGCCAGTAGTTGGGACCGCACAGATACGCAGTATTTT CASSWDRTDTQYF TRBV19 . TRBJ2-3 .
TGTGCCAGCAGCTTAGGGGTGACAGGGGCCCTAGGGCAGTTCTTC CASSLGVTGALGQFF TRBV7-2 TRBD1 TRBJ2-1 many
TGCGCCAGCAGCTTGGAGGTACAGGGAGACATTCAGTACTTC CASSLEVQGDIQYF TRBV5-1 . TRBJ2-4 .
TGTGCCAGCAGTTTTTTGTCTTCTGGCGATGAGCAGTTCTTC CASSFLSSGDEQFF TRBV28 . TRBJ2-1 many
TGTGCCAGCAGCTCATACACCGGGGAGCTGTTTTTT CASSSYTGELFF TRBV7-2 . TRBJ2-2 many
TGTGCCAGCAGTTACAATTACACAGATACGCAGTATTTT CASSYNYTDTQYF TRBV6-2/TRBV6-3 . TRBJ2-3 few
TGCAGTGCTAGAGTATCCGGGACAGGGGGCACTGAAGCTTTCTTT CSARVSGTGGTEAFF TRBV20-1 TRBD1 TRBJ1-1 once
TGTGCCAGCAGCCCATGGGGCGGGAGCCCTCGGAATGAGCAGTTCTTC CASSPWGGSPRNEQFF TRBV27 TRBD2 TRBJ2-1 many
TGTGCCAGCAGGGAGCAGGGCTTTTACGAGCAGTACTTC CASREQGFYEQYF TRBV27 . TRBJ2-7 many
TGTGCCAGCAGTTACCGGGCTAGCGGGACTTACAATGAGCAGTTCTTC CASSYRASGTYNEQFF TRBV6-2/TRBV6-3 TRBD2 TRBJ2-1 many
TGCAGCGTTCCCCCCCGGGGGGATACGCAGTATTTT CSVPPRGDTQYF TRBV29-1 . TRBJ2-3 few
TGTGCCAGCAGCTCCCCAGGGGCAGCAAACTATAATTCACCCCTCCACTTT CASSSPGAANYNSPLHF TRBV7-2 . TRBJ1-6 many
TGTGCCAGCAGCCCAAATGAGCAGTTCTTC CASSPNEQFF TRBV2 . TRBJ2-1 few
TGTGCCAGCAGCCATCCAGGGGCGCGTGAGACCCAGTACTTC CASSHPGARETQYF TRBV14 . TRBJ2-5 many
TGCGCCAGCAGCACCGGGACCGCTAAGAACACTGAAGCTTTCTTT CASSTGTAKNTEAFF TRBV5-1 . TRBJ1-1 many
TGTGCCAGCAGCTTAGGTGCGGATATCTACAATGAGCAGTTCTTC CASSLGADIYNEQFF TRBV7-2 . TRBJ2-1 many
TGTGCCATCGGTCCCAACAATCAGCCCCAGCATTTT CAIGPNNQPQHF TRBV10-3 . TRBJ1-5 many
TGCAGCGTTGAAGAGGCAGGACCGAACACTGAAGCTTTCTTT CSVEEAGPNTEAFF TRBV29-1 . TRBJ1-1 many
TGTGCCAGCATCCGACCGGACAGGGGGTCTGGGGCCAACGTCCTGACTTTC CASIRPDRGSGANVLTF TRBV21-1 . TRBJ2-6 many
TGCAGTGCCAGTACGGGGGCCTGGGGCTACACCTTC CSASTGAWGYTF TRBV20-1 . TRBJ1-2 many
TGTGCCAGCAGCGTAGGTGTGACGCCGTTTGGGAAGCAGTTCTTC CASSVGVTPFGKQFF TRBV9 . TRBJ2-1 many
TGTGCCAGCAGTTTAGGGGTACGGACCGGGGAGCTGTTTTTT CASSLGVRTGELFF TRBV12-3/TRBV12-4 . TRBJ2-2 few
TGTGCCAGCAGTGATCCCCGGGGAGACTACGAGCAGTACTTC CASSDPRGDYEQYF TRBV2 . TRBJ2-7 .
TGCAGTCAAGCTGGGCCTAGCACAGATACGCAGTATTTT CSQAGPSTDTQYF TRBV29-1 . TRBJ2-3 many
TGCAGCGTTGGTCCTTTTCCGGGCAATGAGCAGTTCTTC CSVGPFPGNEQFF TRBV29-1 . TRBJ2-1 many
TGTGCCAGCAGGTCTTCAGGGGGCGCTTACAATGAGCAGTTCTTC CASRSSGGAYNEQFF TRBV27 TRBD1 TRBJ2-1 many
TGTGCCAGCAGCCCAGGCAGGGCTAACAGAAAGACCCAGTACTTC CASSPGRANRKTQYF TRBV13 . TRBJ2-5 many
TGTGCCAGCAGTCCCACACAGGGAACCTCGTCACCCCTCCACTTT CASSPTQGTSSPLHF TRBV28 . TRBJ1-6 many
TGCAGTGCTAGTATTTCGGCTGGGACGCGCACCGGGGAGCTGTTTTTT CSASISAGTRTGELFF TRBV20-1 . TRBJ2-2 many
TGTGCCAGCAGCCCCGACCCCCGGGGGGGGTTAGCCAAAAACATTCAGTACTTC CASSPDPRGGLAKNIQYF TRBV11-2 TRBD2 TRBJ2-4 .
TGCGCCAGCAGCCCCACCCTCTCCGGGACTAGCTTTCACAAGTTCTTC CASSPTLSGTSFHKFF TRBV4-3 TRBD2 TRBJ2-1 many
TGTGCCAGCAGCCAAACAGGCATCCCCTACTACGAGCAGTACTTC CASSQTGIPYYEQYF TRBV7-2 . TRBJ2-7 .
TGTGCCAGCAGCTTACTCAGCATGAACACTGAAGCTTTCTTT CASSLLSMNTEAFF TRBV7-2 . TRBJ1-1 many
TGCAGTGCTAGAGAATGGTCTAACTATGGCTACACCTTC CSAREWSNYGYTF TRBV20-1 . TRBJ1-2 many
TGTGCCAGCAGTGTTGACAGTAATTCACCCCTCCACTTT CASSVDSNSPLHF TRBV6-5 . TRBJ1-6 many
TGCGCCAGCAGCCAAGATGCCGTAATAGCAAACCTTAACACTGAAGCTTTCTTT CASSQDAVIANLNTEAFF TRBV4-3 . TRBJ1-1 many
TGTGCCAGCAGCTTAGTCCTAGGAGGCACAGATACGCAGTATTTT CASSLVLGGTDTQYF TRBV7-2 . TRBJ2-3 many
TGTGCCAGCAGCTCAGGGGGCCGCACAGATACGCAGTATTTT CASSSGGRTDTQYF TRBV7-2 TRBD1 TRBJ2-3 many
TGTGCCAGTAGTATCGGGACGGTGTGGGCCAACGTCCTGACTTTC CASSIGTVWANVLTF TRBV19 . TRBJ2-6 many
TGCAGCGTTGAAGTCAGGGGGTCTAGCACAGATACGCAGTATTTT CSVEVRGSSTDTQYF TRBV29-1 TRBD1 TRBJ2-3 many
TGTGCCAGCTCACCATATCAGAATTCACCCCTCCACTTT CASSPYQNSPLHF TRBV18 . TRBJ1-6 few
TGCAGTGCTAGAGAAGTCAACCCGGGCACCGGGGAGCTGTTTTTT CSAREVNPGTGELFF TRBV20-1 . TRBJ2-2 .
TGTGCCAGCAGCGTAGAGGATCAGCCCCAGCATTTT CASSVEDQPQHF TRBV7-8 . TRBJ1-5 many